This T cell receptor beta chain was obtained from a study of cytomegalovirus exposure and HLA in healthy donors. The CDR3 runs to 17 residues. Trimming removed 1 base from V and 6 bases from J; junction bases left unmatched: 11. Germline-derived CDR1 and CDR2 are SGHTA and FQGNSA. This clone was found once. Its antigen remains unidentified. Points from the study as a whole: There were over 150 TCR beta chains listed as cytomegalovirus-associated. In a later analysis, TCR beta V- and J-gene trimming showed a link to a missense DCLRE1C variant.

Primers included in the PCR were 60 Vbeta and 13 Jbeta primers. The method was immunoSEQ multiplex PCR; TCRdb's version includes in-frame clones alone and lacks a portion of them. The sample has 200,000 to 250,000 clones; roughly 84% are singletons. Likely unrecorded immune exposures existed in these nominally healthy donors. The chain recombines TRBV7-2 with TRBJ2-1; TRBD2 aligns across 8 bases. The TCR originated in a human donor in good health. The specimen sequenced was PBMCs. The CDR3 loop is CASSLGGFGLAVNEQFF. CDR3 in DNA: TGTGCCAGCAGCTTAGGGGGATTCGGACTAGCAGTCAATGAGCAGTTCTTC.